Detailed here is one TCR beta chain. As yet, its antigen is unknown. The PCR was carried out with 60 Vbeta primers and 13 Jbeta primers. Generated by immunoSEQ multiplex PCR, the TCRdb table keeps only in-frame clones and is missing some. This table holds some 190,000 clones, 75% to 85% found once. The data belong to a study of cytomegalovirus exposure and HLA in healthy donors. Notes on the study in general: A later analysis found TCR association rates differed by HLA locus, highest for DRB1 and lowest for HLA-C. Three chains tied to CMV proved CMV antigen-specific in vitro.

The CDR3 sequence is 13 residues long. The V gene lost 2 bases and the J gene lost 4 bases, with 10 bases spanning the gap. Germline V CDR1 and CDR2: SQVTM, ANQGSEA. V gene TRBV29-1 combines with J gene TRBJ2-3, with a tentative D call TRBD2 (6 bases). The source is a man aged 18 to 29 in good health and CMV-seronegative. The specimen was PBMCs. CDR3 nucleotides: TGCAGCGTTGAACGCGGGATCGCAGATACGCAGTATTTT. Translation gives CSVERGIADTQYF.